The 17 T cell receptor beta chains presented below share a single source sample, sequenced in a study of T cell clonality in common variable immunodeficiency. Study findings and constraints: Fewer deletions and N-nucleotide insertions were reportedly seen in common variable immunodeficiency TCR beta sequences.

Their cognate antigens are unknown. Profiled with immunoSEQ multiplex PCR; TCRdb holds only in-frame clones, not every one. The data show about 19,000 clones, with none appearing a single time. The sample was peripheral blood mononuclear cells. These receptors were taken from a human donor with common variable immunodeficiency.

Of note for this clone: The read stops 3 residues short of the end of the CDR3; the missing end is completed from the germline J gene. The chain links TRBV2 to TRBJ1-5; TRBD1 might be the D (6 bases). CDR3 length equals 13 residues. Germline-derived CDR1 and CDR2 are SNHLY and FYNNEI. V was pared by 6 bases and J by 6 bases, with 12 bases between. The CDR3 DNA, read in part, is TGTGCCAGCAGAACCAGGGGTGCTCAGCCC. It codes for CASRTRGAQP. The whole CDR3 region reads CASRTRGAQPQHF. The variable domain in full, with the rest retrieved from reference TRBV2 and TRBJ1-5, is EPEVTQTPSHQVTQMGQEVILRCVPISNHLYFYWYRQILGQKVEFLVSFYNNEISEKSEIFDDQFSVERPDGSNFTLKIRSTKLEDSAMYFCASRTRGAQPQHFGDGTRLSIL.

In its sample, this clone was seen many times. The observed sequence ends 3 residues before the CDR3 terminus, with the missing tail filled in from the germline J gene. V is TRBV7-2 and J is TRBJ2-1, with 9 bases aligning to TRBD1. This CDR3 spans 14 amino acids. Germline values: CDR1 SGHTA, CDR2 FQGNSA. With V trimmed by 6 bases and J by 9 bases, 9 bases remained unmatched. The CDR3 loop reads CASRSPGQGLEQFF. The DNA read from the CDR3 is TGTGCCAGCAGAAGCCCGGGACAGGGTCTTGAG.

This clone has only a few counts. The CDR3 end lies 3 residues beyond the end of the read and is filled in from the germline J gene. The chain has TRBV2 and TRBJ1-2, with D perhaps TRBD1 (6 bases). The CDR3 length is 15 residues. Looked up from germline, CDR1 is SNHLY and CDR2 is FYNNEI. V was trimmed by 3 bases and J by 5 bases, leaving 16 bases between them. The CDR3 spells CASSDGGVGAYGYTF. The DNA read from the CDR3 is TGTGCCAGCAGTGATGGTGGGGTGGGGGCTTATGGC.

The CDR3 DNA, read in part, is TGTGCCAGTAGTAACCGGGTCTGGGGCAATCAGCCC. Translation: CASSNRVWGNQP. The entire CDR3 is CASSNRVWGNQPQHF. J is TRBJ1-5 and V is TRBV19; D ambiguous. The sequence runs out 3 residues before the end of the CDR3; the remainder is reconstructed from the germline J gene. The CDR3 runs 15 residues. The V end was cut by 4 bases, the J end by 2 bases, with 12 bases between. Germline values: CDR1 LNHDA, CDR2 SQIVND (reference sequence).

In the case of this clone: The CDR3 extends 3 residues past the end of the read, so its final part is completed from the germline J gene. The chain has TRBV20-1 and TRBJ2-7, with 10 bases lining up with TRBD1. Germline assignment: CDR1 DFQATT and CDR2 SNEGSKA (reference sequence). This CDR3 region has 13 residues. Unmatched junction bases numbered 8, after V lost 6 bases and J lost 6 bases. Incomplete CDR3 DNA: TGCAGTGCCGCGGACAGGGGGAATCTCGAG. Encoded protein: CSAADRGNLE. The whole CDR3 sequence reads CSAADRGNLEQYF.

Concerning this clone itself: The CDR3 goes on 3 residues after the read ends, and that part is filled in from the germline J gene. This chain joins TRBV19 and TRBJ2-7, with a possible D match to TRBD1 (6 bases). The V and J ends lost 2 bases and 1 base respectively, with 9 bases between them. The CDR3 has 14 residues. Germline lookup yields CDR1 LNHDA and CDR2 SQIVND (reference sequence). The DNA read from the CDR3 is TGTGCCAGTAGTATAACAGGGTGGTCCTACGAG. Translation gives CASSITGWSYE. The whole CDR3 protein is CASSITGWSYEQYF.

This clone was detected many times. The CDR3 goes on 3 residues after the read ends, and that part is filled in from the germline J gene. The chain carries TRBV30 and TRBJ1-4; no firm D call. This CDR3 region has 15 residues. The V gene lost 4 bases and the J gene lost 6 bases, with 18 bases spanning the gap. Germline V gene lookup returns CDR1 GTSNPN and CDR2 SVGIG (reference sequence). The chain's CDR3 is CAWNPSEGVDEKLFF. The CDR3 bases that were read are TGTGCCTGGAACCCATCGGAGGGCGTGGATGAAAAA.

The table lists this clone with a few counts. The missing CDR3 end, 3 residues past where the read stops, is filled in from the germline J gene. The rearrangement uses TRBV2 and TRBJ2-1, with D perhaps matching TRBD2 (5 bases). V gave up 6 bases and J gave up 6 bases, with 15 bases separating them. CDR3 size: 14 residues. Germline CDR1 and CDR2: SNHLY and FYNNEI. The part of the CDR3 DNA that was read is TGTGCCAGCAGCCGAACGAGGGTTGTCAATGAG. Translated, it gives CASSRTRVVNE. The complete CDR3 sequence is CASSRTRVVNEQFF.

There are a few counts of this clone. Read data end 3 residues before the CDR3 end; the end is taken from the germline J gene. This chain joins TRBV20-1 and TRBJ1-5; D may be TRBD1 (5 bases). V gave up 1 base and J gave up 4 bases, with 11 bases separating them. This CDR3 is built from 14 residues. Per the germline V gene, CDR1 is DFQATT and CDR2 is SNEGSKA (reference sequence). CDR3 sequence reads: CSARGQGQNQPQHF. The sequenced CDR3 bases are TGCAGTGCTAGAGGGCAGGGCCAAAATCAGCCC.

This clone was seen a handful of times. The DNA read from the CDR3 is TGTGCCAGCATAGGTCAGGACAGACATCAGCCC. Translation gives CASIGQDRHQP. From start to end, the CDR3 is CASIGQDRHQPQHF. The V and J genes are TRBV2 and TRBJ1-5, with D maybe TRBD1 (6 bases). The read gets to within 3 residues of the CDR3 end, and the germline J gene fills in the rest. CDR1 SNHLY and CDR2 FYNNEI come from the germline V gene. CDR3 length: 14 amino acids. The ends were cut back, 7 bases at V and 5 bases at J, with 15 bases in the middle.

Worth noting for this clone: The read ends 3 residues before the CDR3 terminus; that terminus is restored from the germline J gene. This chain uses TRBV7-6 with TRBJ2-1; a weak D match, TRBD1 (6 bases). Germline V gene sequence: CDR1 SGHVS, CDR2 FNYEAQ. The CDR3 runs 17 residues. The ends were cut back, 5 bases at V and 0 bases at J, with 17 bases in the middle. CDR3 bases read: TGTGCCAGCAGCCCCCTCGGACAGACACGCTCCTACAATGAG. It yields the protein CASSPLGQTRSYNE. The full CDR3 sequence reads CASSPLGQTRSYNEQFF.

This clone was seen a handful of times. The CDR3 region is CASSFNVGRGNEQFF. CDR3 bases read: TGTGCCAGCAGCTTTAATGTCGGGAGGGGCAATGAG. The J gene is TRBJ2-1, the V gene TRBV7-9; 8 bases line up with TRBD2. The sequenced fragment ends 3 residues before the CDR3 boundary, so the rest is inferred from the germline J gene. Germline loops: CDR1 SEHNR, CDR2 FQNEAQ (reference sequence). Trimming removed 3 bases from V and 6 bases from J; junction bases left unmatched: 7. The CDR3 has 15 residues.

This clone was picked up a small number of times. Read sequence stops 3 residues before the CDR3 end, and the germline J gene provides the missing end. This rearrangement joins TRBV5-6 to TRBJ2-7, with a possible D match to TRBD1 (5 bases). CDR3 length equals 14 residues. The germline CDR1 and CDR2 sequences are SGHDT and YYEEEE. The V gene lost 6 bases and the J gene lost 1 base, with 14 bases spanning the gap. The sequenced CDR3 bases are TGTGCCAGCACACCAGGGTTGGTATCCTACGAG. Its protein product is CASTPGLVSYE. In full, the CDR3 reads CASTPGLVSYEQYF. Looking up the rest from reference TRBV5-6 and TRBJ2-7 gives the full variable domain: DAGVTQSPTHLIKTRGQQVTLRCSPKSGHDTVSWYQQALGQGPQFIFQYYEEEERQRGNFPDRFSGHQFPNYSSELNVNALLLGDSALYLCASTPGLVSYEQYFGPGTRLTVT.

In the case of this clone: The CDR3 is cut off 3 residues early in the read; its end comes from the germline J gene. The V and J genes are TRBV2 and TRBJ1-2; D ambiguous. V shed 4 bases and J shed 2 bases, with 11 bases lying between them. CDR3 length: 14 amino acids. Germline V gives CDR1 SNHLY, CDR2 FYNNEI. The sequenced part of the CDR3 DNA is TGTGCCAGCAGTGTATTCAGGAACAACTATGGC. It codes for CASSVFRNNYG. The full CDR3 is CASSVFRNNYGYTF.

For this clone: The CDR3 end lies 3 residues beyond the end of the read and is filled in from the germline J gene. The gene calls are TRBV7-2 and TRBJ1-5; 8 bases are shared with TRBD1. V shed 5 bases, J shed 4 bases, and the junction held 1 base outside the gene matches. CDR3 length: 13 residues. The germline CDR1 and CDR2 sequences are SGHTA and FQGNSA. The DNA read from the CDR3 is TGTGCCAGCAGCAGACAGGGGAATCAGCCC. Amino acids: CASSRQGNQP. The full CDR3 is CASSRQGNQPQHF.

On this clone itself: The read gets to within 3 residues of the CDR3 end, and the germline J gene fills in the rest. J is TRBJ1-1 and V is TRBV19, with 12 nucleotides matching TRBD1. Germline values: CDR1 LNHDA, CDR2 SQIVND (reference sequence). Germline trimming cut 5 bases from V and 3 bases from J; bases unmatched to any gene: 4. This CDR3 is 15 amino acids long. The DNA read from the CDR3 is TGTGCCAGTAGTTGGGGACAGGGGGCTTACACTGAA. Protein: CASSWGQGAYTE. The entire CDR3 protein reads CASSWGQGAYTEAFF.

Concerning this clone: The read is 3 residues too short to cover the CDR3 end, so that end is filled in from the germline J gene. V gene TRBV7-9 combines with J gene TRBJ2-7; 9 bases are shared with TRBD1. Germline loops: CDR1 SEHNR, CDR2 FQNEAQ (reference sequence). J gave up 3 bases and V 5 bases, and 5 bases lay outside the gene matches. This CDR3 has 14 residues. The CDR3 is CASSPGTGFYEQYF. Partial CDR3 DNA: TGTGCCAGCAGCCCCGGGACAGGGTTCTACGAG.